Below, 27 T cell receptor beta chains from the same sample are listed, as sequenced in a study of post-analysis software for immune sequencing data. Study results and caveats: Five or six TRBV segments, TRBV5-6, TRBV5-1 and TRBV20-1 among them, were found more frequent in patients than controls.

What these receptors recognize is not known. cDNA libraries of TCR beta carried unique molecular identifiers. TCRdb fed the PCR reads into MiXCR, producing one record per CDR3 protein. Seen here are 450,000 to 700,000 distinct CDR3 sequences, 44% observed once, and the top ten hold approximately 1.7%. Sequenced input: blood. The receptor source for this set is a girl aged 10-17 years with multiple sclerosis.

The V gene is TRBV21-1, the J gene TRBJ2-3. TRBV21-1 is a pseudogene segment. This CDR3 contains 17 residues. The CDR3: CASSKVFSGGHTDTQYF. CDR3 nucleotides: TGTGCCAGCAGCAAAGTGTTTAGCGGGGGGCACACAGATACGCAGTATTTT.

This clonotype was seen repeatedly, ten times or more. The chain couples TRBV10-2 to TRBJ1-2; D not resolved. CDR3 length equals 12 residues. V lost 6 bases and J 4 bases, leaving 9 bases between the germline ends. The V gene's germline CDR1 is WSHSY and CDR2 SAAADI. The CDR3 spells CASRTDSYGYTF. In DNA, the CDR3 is TGCGCCAGCAGGACGGATTCCTATGGCTACACCTTC.

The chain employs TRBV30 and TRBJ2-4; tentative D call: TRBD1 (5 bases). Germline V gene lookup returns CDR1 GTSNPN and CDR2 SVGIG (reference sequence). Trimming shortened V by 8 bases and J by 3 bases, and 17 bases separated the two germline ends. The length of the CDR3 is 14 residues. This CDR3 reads CALRGIRGKNIQYF. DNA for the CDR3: TGTGCCCTTAGGGGCATTAGAGGCAAAAACATTCAGTACTTC.

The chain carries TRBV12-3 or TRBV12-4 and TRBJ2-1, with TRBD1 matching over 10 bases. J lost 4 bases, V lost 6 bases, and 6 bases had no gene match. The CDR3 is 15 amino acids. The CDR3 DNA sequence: TGTGCCAGCAGCCCCGGGACAGGGGATTACAATGAGCAGTTCTTC. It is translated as CASSPGTGDYNEQFF.

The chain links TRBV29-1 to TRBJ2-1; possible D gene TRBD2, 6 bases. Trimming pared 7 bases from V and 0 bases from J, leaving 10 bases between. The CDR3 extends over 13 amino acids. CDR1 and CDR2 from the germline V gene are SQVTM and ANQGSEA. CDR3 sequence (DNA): TGCAGCGCTCTAGCGTTCTCCTACAATGAGCAGTTCTTC. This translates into CSALAFSYNEQFF.

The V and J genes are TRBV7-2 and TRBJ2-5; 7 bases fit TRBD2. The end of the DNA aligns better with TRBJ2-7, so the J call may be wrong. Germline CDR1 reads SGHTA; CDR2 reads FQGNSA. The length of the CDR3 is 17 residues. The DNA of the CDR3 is TGTGCCAGCAGCTTATCGATTCCCGGGACGGGGGGTTACGAGCAGTACTTC. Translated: CASSLSIPGTGGYEQYF.

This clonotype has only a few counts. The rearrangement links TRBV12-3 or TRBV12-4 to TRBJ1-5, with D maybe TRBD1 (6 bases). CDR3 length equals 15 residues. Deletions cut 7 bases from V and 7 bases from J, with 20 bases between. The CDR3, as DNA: TGTGCCAGCATTAATACAGGGTTGGGTCAACAGCCCCAGCATTTT. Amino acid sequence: CASINTGLGQQPQHF.

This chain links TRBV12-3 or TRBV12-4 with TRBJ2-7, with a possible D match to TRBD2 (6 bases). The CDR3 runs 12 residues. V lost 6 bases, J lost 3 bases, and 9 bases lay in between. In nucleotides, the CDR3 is TGTGCCAGCAGGGGGGGAGACTACGAGCAGTACTTC. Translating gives CASRGGDYEQYF.

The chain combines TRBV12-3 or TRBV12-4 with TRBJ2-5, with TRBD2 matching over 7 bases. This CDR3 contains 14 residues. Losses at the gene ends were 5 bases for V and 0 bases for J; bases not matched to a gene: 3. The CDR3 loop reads CASSSGDYQETQYF. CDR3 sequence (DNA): TGTGCCAGCAGTAGCGGGGACTACCAAGAGACCCAGTACTTC.

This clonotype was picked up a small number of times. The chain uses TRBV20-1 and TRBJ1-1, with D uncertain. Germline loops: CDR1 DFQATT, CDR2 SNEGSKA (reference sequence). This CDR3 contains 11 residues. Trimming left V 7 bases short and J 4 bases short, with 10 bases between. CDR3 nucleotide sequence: TGCAGTGTAGGGCAGTTCACTGAAGCTTTCTTT. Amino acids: CSVGQFTEAFF.

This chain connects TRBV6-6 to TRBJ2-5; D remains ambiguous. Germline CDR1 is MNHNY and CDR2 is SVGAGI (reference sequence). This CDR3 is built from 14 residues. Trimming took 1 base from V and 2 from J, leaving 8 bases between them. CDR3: CASSYLQVQETQYF. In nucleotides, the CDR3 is TGTGCCAGCAGTTACTTGCAAGTACAAGAGACCCAGTACTTC.

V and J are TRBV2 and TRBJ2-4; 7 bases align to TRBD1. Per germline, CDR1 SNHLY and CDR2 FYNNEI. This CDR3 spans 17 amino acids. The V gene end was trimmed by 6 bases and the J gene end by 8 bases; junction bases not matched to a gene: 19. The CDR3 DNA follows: TGTGCCAGCAGGACCGTTTACAGGGGACCTACGTGGGACATTCAGTACTTC. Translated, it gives CASRTVYRGPTWDIQYF. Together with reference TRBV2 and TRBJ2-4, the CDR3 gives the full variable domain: EPEVTQTPSHQVTQMGQEVILRCVPISNHLYFYWYRQILGQKVEFLVSFYNNEISEKSEIFDDQFSVERPDGSNFTLKIRSTKLEDSAMYFCASRTVYRGPTWDIQYFGAGTRLSVL.

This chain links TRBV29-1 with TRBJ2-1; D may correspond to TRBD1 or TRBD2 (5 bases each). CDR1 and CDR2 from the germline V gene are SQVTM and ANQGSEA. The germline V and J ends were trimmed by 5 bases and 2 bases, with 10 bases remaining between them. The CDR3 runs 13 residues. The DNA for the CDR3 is TGCAGCGTTTATGGGGGTACCTACAATGAGCAGTTCTTC. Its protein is CSVYGGTYNEQFF.

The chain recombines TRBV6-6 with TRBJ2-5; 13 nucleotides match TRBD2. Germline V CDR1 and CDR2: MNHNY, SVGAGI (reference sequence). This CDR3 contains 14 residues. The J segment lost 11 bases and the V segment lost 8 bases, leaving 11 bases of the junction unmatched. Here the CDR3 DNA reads TGTGCCAGCGGAACTAGCGGGGGGGACAATGAGCAGTACTTC. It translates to CASGTSGGDNEQYF.

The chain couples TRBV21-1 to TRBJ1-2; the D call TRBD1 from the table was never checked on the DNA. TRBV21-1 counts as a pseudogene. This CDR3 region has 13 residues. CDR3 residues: CASSNEGAYGYTF. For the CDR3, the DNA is TGTGCCAGCAGCAATGAGGGCGCGTATGGCTACACCTTC.

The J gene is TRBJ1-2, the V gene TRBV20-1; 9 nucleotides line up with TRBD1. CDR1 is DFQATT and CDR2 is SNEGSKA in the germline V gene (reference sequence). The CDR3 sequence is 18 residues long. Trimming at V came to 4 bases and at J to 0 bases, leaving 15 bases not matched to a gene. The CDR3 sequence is CSANVPSGTGQTNYGYTF. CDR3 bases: TGCAGTGCTAATGTCCCGTCAGGGACAGGGCAGACTAACTATGGCTACACCTTC.

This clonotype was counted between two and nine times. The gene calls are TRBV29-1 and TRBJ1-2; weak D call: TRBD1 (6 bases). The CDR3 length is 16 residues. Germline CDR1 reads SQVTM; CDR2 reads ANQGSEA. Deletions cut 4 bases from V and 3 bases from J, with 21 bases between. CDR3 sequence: CSVVSGHAVGDYGYTF. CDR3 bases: TGCAGCGTTGTGTCGGGACACGCGGTGGGTGACTATGGCTACACCTTC.

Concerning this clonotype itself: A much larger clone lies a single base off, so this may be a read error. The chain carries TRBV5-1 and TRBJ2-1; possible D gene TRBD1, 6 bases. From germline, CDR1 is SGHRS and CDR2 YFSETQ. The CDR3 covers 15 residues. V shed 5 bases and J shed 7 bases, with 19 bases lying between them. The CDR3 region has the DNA TGCGCCAGCAGGATAGGGACAACGGGGAATAATGAGCAGTTCTTC. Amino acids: CASRIGTTGNNEQFF.

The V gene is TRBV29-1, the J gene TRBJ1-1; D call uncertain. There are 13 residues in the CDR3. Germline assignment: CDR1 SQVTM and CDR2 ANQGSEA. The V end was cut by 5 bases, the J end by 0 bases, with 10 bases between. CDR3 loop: CSVRTALNTEAFF. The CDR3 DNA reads TGCAGCGTTAGGACTGCCCTGAACACTGAAGCTTTCTTT.

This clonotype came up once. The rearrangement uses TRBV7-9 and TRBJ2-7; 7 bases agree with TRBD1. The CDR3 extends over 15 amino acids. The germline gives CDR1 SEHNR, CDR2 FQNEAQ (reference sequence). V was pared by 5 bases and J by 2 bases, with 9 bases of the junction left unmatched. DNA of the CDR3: TGTGCCAGCAGCGCTTTCGGGACAGATGCCTACGAGCAGTACTTC. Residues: CASSAFGTDAYEQYF.

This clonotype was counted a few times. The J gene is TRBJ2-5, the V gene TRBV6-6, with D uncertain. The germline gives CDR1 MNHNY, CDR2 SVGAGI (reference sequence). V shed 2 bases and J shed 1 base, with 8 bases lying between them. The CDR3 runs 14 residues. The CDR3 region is CASSYSRAQETQYF. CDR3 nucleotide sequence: TGTGCCAGCAGTTACAGCAGAGCCCAAGAGACCCAGTACTTC.

CDR3 nucleotides: TGCGCCAGCAGCTTGGTACTAGCGGGAGACGATGAGCAGTTCTTC. Protein sequence: CASSLVLAGDDEQFF. The J gene is TRBJ2-1, the V gene TRBV5-1, with 11 bases aligning to TRBD2. There are 15 residues in the CDR3. With 0 bases clipped from V and 8 bases from J, the junction kept 4 bases outside the gene matches. Germline V lookup: CDR1 SGHRS, CDR2 YFSETQ.

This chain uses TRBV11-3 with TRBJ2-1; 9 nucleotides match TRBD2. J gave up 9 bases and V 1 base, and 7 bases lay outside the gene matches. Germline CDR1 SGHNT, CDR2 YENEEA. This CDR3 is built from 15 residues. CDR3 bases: TGTGCCAGCAGCTTAGTCGGCGGGAGGGCCGTTGAGCAGTTCTTC. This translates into CASSLVGGRAVEQFF.

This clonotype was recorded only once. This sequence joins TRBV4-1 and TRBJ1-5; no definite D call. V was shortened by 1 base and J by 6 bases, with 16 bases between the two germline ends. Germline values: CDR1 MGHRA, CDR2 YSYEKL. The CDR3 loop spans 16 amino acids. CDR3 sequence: CASSQVNILGFQPQHF. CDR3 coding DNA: TGCGCCAGCAGCCAAGTTAACATTTTAGGGTTTCAGCCCCAGCATTTT.

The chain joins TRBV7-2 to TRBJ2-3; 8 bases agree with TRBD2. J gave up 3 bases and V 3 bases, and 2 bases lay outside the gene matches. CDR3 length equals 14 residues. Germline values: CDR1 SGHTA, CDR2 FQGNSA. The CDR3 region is CASSFTSGTDTQYF. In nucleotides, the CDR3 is TGTGCCAGCAGCTTTACTAGCGGTACAGATACGCAGTATTTT.

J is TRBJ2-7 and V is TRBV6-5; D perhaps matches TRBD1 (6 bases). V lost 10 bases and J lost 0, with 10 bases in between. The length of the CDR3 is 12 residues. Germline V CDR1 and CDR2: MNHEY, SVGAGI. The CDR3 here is CATRDNSYEQYF. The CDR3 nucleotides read TGTGCCACCCGGGACAACTCCTACGAGCAGTACTTC.

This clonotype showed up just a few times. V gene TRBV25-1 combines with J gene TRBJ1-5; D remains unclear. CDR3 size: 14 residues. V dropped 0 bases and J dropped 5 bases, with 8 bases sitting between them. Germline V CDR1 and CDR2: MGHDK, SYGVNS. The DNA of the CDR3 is TGTGCCAGCAGTGAATATGTCCGGGATCAGCCCCAGCATTTT. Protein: CASSEYVRDQPQHF.